This T cell receptor (beta chain) was sequenced for a study of T cell repertoires in cytomegalovirus infection. About the study: Use of recently identified HLA-C-restricted and well-studied HLA-B-restricted CMV epitopes was part of the study. Public TCR beta signatures were indicative of both CMV infection and a matching HLA type. Overall study results and limits: Cumulative frequency of public TCR beta families picked out carriers of CMV plus the relevant HLA. Within the response measured ex vivo, HLA-C-restricted CMV-specific TCR beta clonotypes were dominant.

Germline V lookup: CDR1 SNHLY, CDR2 FYNNEI. The CDR3 totals 15 residues. V dropped 8 bases and J dropped 1 base, with 17 bases sitting between them. In regard to this clonotype: As yet, its antigen is unknown.

TCRdb redid the calling of the reads with MiXCR, one entry per CDR3 protein. The table has about 740,000 distinct CDR3 sequences, around 31% seen once. The source was cultured PBMCs, collected from culture after CMV antigen stimulation. This clonotype originated in a human donor in good health (CMV status not recorded). Some clones in this sample may be carry-over from other donors' samples. The V and J genes are TRBV2 and TRBJ2-5; possibly TRBD2 for D (6 bases). The CDR3 DNA sequence: TGTGCCAGCCCGGGGCGGGGCTGGGGCCAAGAGACCCAGTACTTC. Its protein is CASPGRGWGQETQYF.